The 23 T cell receptor beta chains listed next were all sequenced from one sample in a study of cytomegalovirus exposure and HLA in healthy donors. This PCR relied on a set of 60 Vbeta primers and 13 Jbeta primers. This table comes from immunoSEQ multiplex PCR, and its TCRdb copy is limited to in-frame clones, with some not included. The top ten clones hold about 3% of a sample with around 200,000 clones, more than 65% of them seen once. The source material was PBMCs. Receptors were obtained from a woman aged 25 to 39 in good health and CMV-seropositive.

The rearrangement links TRBV4-2 to TRBJ2-7, with 8 bases fitting TRBD1. CDR1 LGHNA and CDR2 YNFKEQ come from the germline V gene. V was pared by 2 bases and J by 2 bases, with 5 bases of the junction left unmatched. This CDR3 is built from 15 residues. CDR3 protein: CASSQSQTGAYEQYF. The DNA of the CDR3 is TGTGCCAGCAGCCAATCTCAGACAGGGGCCTACGAGCAGTACTTC.

V usage is TRBV19 and J usage is TRBJ2-1, with 8 bases identical to TRBD2. Germline V gene data show CDR1 as LNHDA and CDR2 as SQIVND (reference sequence). The CDR3 covers 14 residues. J lost 4 bases, V lost 5 bases, and 4 bases had no gene match. CDR3 nucleotide sequence: TGTGCCAGTAGTTTGGCTAGCGGGTACAATGAGCAGTTCTTC. Translation gives CASSLASGYNEQFF.

V usage is TRBV6-5 and J usage is TRBJ1-5, with TRBD1 matching over 9 bases. Germline loops: CDR1 MNHEY, CDR2 SVGAGI. This CDR3 contains 15 residues. The J segment lost 3 bases and the V segment lost 6 bases, leaving 6 bases of the junction unmatched. Here the CDR3 DNA reads TGTGCCAGCAGCCCCGGACAGGGGACCAATCAGCCCCAGCATTTT. The encoded protein is CASSPGQGTNQPQHF.

J is TRBJ2-2 and V is TRBV6-1, with 7 positions matching TRBD1. The J segment lost 5 bases and the V segment lost 4 bases, leaving 7 bases of the junction unmatched. The length of the CDR3 is 15 residues. The germline CDR1 and CDR2 sequences are MNHNS and SASEGT. This chain's CDR3 is CASSGLTGPTGELFF. The CDR3 DNA follows: TGTGCCAGCAGTGGACTGACAGGGCCAACCGGGGAGCTGTTTTTT.

The gene calls are TRBV19 and TRBJ2-7; TRBD2 aligns across 12 bases. After removal of 6 bases from V and 7 bases from J, the junction contained 10 bases not matched to a gene. The germline CDR1 and CDR2 sequences are LNHDA and SQIVND (reference sequence). The CDR3 has 15 amino acids. The CDR3 region is CASRFLAGGPAEQYF. The CDR3 DNA follows: TGTGCCAGTAGATTCCTAGCGGGAGGGCCTGCGGAGCAGTACTTC.

V usage is TRBV27 and J usage is TRBJ2-2; D is uncertain. V was pared by 3 bases and J by 4 bases, with 3 bases between. The CDR3 extends over 12 amino acids. CDR1 is MNHEY, CDR2 SMNVEV, per germline (reference sequence). The CDR3 sequence: CASSFLTGELFF. In DNA, the CDR3 is TGTGCCAGCAGTTTCCTCACCGGGGAGCTGTTTTTT.

The chain employs TRBV2 and TRBJ1-5; tentative D call: TRBD1 (5 bases). The V gene lost 5 bases and the J gene lost 2 bases, with 16 bases spanning the gap. Germline loops: CDR1 SNHLY, CDR2 FYNNEI. CDR3 size: 16 residues. The CDR3 DNA reads as TGTGCCAGCAGTAGGGGCCAGGGCAGGGGCAATCAGCCCCAGCATTTT. It is translated as CASSRGQGRGNQPQHF.

V is TRBV10-3 and J is TRBJ1-5, with D unresolved. The CDR3 is made up of 14 amino acids. The V gene's germline CDR1 is ENHRY and CDR2 SYGVKD. Trimming stripped 2 bases from V and 6 bases from J, with 11 bases between. CDR3 sequence (DNA): TGTGCCATCAGTGAGGACACCGCTTTTCAGCCCCAGCATTTT. Translation gives CAISEDTAFQPQHF.

The chain uses TRBV29-1 and TRBJ2-2; a possible D gene is TRBD1 (6 bases). Trimming cost V 4 bases and J 2 bases, with 11 bases left between them. The length of the CDR3 is 14 residues. The germline gives CDR1 SQVTM, CDR2 ANQGSEA. This chain's CDR3 is CSVAPQGNTGELFF. CDR3 in DNA: TGCAGCGTTGCTCCACAGGGTAACACCGGGGAGCTGTTTTTT.

J is TRBJ2-1 and V is TRBV28; 12 bases match TRBD2. Germline-derived CDR1 and CDR2 are MDHEN and SYDVKM. With 1 base clipped from V and 3 bases from J, the junction kept 7 bases outside the gene matches. This CDR3 has 18 residues. In nucleotides, the CDR3 is TGTGCCAGCAGTTTATTCGGACTAGCGGGACCAAACTACAATGAGCAGTTCTTC. This gives the protein CASSLFGLAGPNYNEQFF.

The chain recombines TRBV6-1 with TRBJ2-3; tentative D call: TRBD2 (6 bases). V was pared by 6 bases and J by 3 bases, with 7 bases between. The CDR3 spans 12 residues. The V gene's germline CDR1 is MNHNS and CDR2 SASEGT. Here the CDR3 reads CASRAGTDTQYF. The CDR3 DNA follows: TGTGCCAGCAGGGCGGGGACAGATACGCAGTATTTT.

The chain couples TRBV6-5 to TRBJ2-1; 10 positions agree with TRBD2. CDR3 length: 15 residues. V dropped 5 bases and J dropped 4; count of bases not matched to a gene: 5. CDR1 MNHEY and CDR2 SVGAGI come from the germline V gene. The CDR3 reads CASSIGTSAYNEQFF. The CDR3, as DNA: TGTGCCAGCAGTATTGGGACTAGCGCATACAATGAGCAGTTCTTC.

The rearrangement links TRBV7-6 to TRBJ2-3; 13 bases line up with TRBD2. Germline loops: CDR1 SGHVS, CDR2 FNYEAQ. After removal of 6 bases from V and 0 bases from J, the junction contained 9 bases not matched to a gene. CDR3 length: 18 residues. CDR3 DNA: TGTGCCAGCAGATACGGGACTAGCGGGACCACTAGCACAGATACGCAGTATTTT. Its protein is CASRYGTSGTTSTDTQYF.

The chain combines TRBV25-1 with TRBJ1-1, with D uncertain. This CDR3 spans 13 amino acids. CDR1 is MGHDK and CDR2 is SYGVNS in the germline V gene. V was cut by 5 bases and J by 1 base, with 8 bases left in between. This CDR3 is CASSSPTNTEAFF. As DNA, the CDR3 is TGTGCCAGCAGTAGCCCCACGAACACTGAAGCTTTCTTT.

The chain employs TRBV7-9 and TRBJ2-1, with 9 bases identical to TRBD2. After removal of 1 base from V and 4 bases from J, the junction contained 8 bases not matched to a gene. This CDR3 has 17 amino acids. Germline V gene data show CDR1 as SEHNR and CDR2 as FQNEAQ (reference sequence). CDR3 sequence (DNA): TGTGCCAGCAGCTTAGGGAGAAGCGGGAGGTTATACAATGAGCAGTTCTTC. Its protein product is CASSLGRSGRLYNEQFF.

This clone has more than one count but fewer than ten. The chain combines TRBV4-2 with TRBJ2-3; 7 positions match TRBD2. From germline, CDR1 is LGHNA and CDR2 YNFKEQ. Trimming removed 0 bases from V and 5 bases from J; junction bases left unmatched: 8. This CDR3 contains 16 residues. CDR3 bases: TGTGCCAGCAGCCAAGATCGTCAGCGGGGTGGAGATACGCAGTATTTT. The encoded protein is CASSQDRQRGGDTQYF.

This clone was observed a single time. The J gene is TRBJ2-1, the V gene TRBV13, with a weak D call TRBD2 (5 bases). The length of the CDR3 is 13 residues. Trimming stripped 4 bases from V and 8 bases from J, with 12 bases between. Germline CDR1 PRHDT, CDR2 FYEKMQ (reference sequence). The CDR3 nucleotides read TGTGCCAGCAGCTCAAGCACTAGTTATGAGCAGTTCTTC. This codes for CASSSSTSYEQFF.

CDR3 coding DNA: TGCGCCAGCAGCTTGGACCCGACAGGGGATCGCGAGCAGTACTTC. It translates to CASSLDPTGDREQYF. This sequence joins TRBV5-1 and TRBJ2-7; 8 bases are shared with TRBD1. Germline V lookup: CDR1 SGHRS, CDR2 YFSETQ. V was pared by 0 bases and J by 6 bases, with 8 bases of the junction left unmatched. CDR3 length: 15 residues. Based on the CDR3 plus reference TRBV5-1 and TRBJ2-7, the full variable domain is KAGVTQTPRYLIKTRGQQVTLSCSPISGHRSVSWYQQTPGQGLQFLFEYFSETQRNKGNFPGRFSGRQFSNSRSEMNVSTLELGDSALYLCASSLDPTGDREQYFGPGTRLTVT.

V and J are TRBV19 and TRBJ2-1; 9 bases line up with TRBD2. J lost 7 bases, V lost 6 bases, and 10 bases had no gene match. The germline gives CDR1 LNHDA, CDR2 SQIVND (reference sequence). The CDR3 contains 15 residues. The DNA of the CDR3 is TGTGCCAGTAGCCCCTGGGGCGGGAGGGCTAATGAGCAGTTCTTC. Protein: CASSPWGGRANEQFF.

This chain connects TRBV29-1 to TRBJ1-1; D perhaps matches TRBD1 (5 bases). The CDR3 spans 13 residues. V dropped 4 bases and J dropped 0 bases, with 9 bases sitting between them. The germline V gene has CDR1 SQVTM and CDR2 ANQGSEA. The DNA of the CDR3 is TGCAGCGTTGGAGTACAGGTGAACACTGAAGCTTTCTTT. Its protein product is CSVGVQVNTEAFF.

V usage is TRBV28 and J usage is TRBJ2-5; perhaps TRBD1 as D (5 bases). This CDR3 spans 13 amino acids. Trimming left V 6 bases short and J 5 bases short, with 13 bases between. CDR1 MDHEN and CDR2 SYDVKM come from the germline V gene. DNA of the CDR3: TGTGCCAGCAGACTCCCGGCAGGGGAGACCCAGTACTTC. It yields the protein CASRLPAGETQYF.

The V gene is TRBV6-5, the J gene TRBJ2-7, with 7 bases matching TRBD2. Germline CDR1 is MNHEY and CDR2 is SVGAGI. The CDR3 has 14 residues. The V gene end was trimmed by 1 base and the J gene end by 6 bases; junction bases not matched to a gene: 6. CDR3 residues: CASSYLAGLGEQYF. In DNA form, the CDR3 reads TGTGCCAGCAGTTACTTAGCGGGTTTGGGCGAGCAGTACTTC.

J is TRBJ2-5 and V is TRBV25-1; perhaps TRBD2 as D (5 bases). Germline assignment: CDR1 MGHDK and CDR2 SYGVNS. The ends were cut back, 0 bases at V and 2 bases at J, with 7 bases in the middle. This CDR3 spans 14 amino acids. CDR3 loop: CASSEYPGQETQYF. The CDR3 region has the DNA TGTGCCAGCAGTGAATACCCGGGACAAGAGACCCAGTACTTC.